This TCR beta chain was sequenced for a study of vaccination and CD4 T cells after COVID-19. Background on the study: Four females and six males made up the convalescents, with two Hispanic. From HCoV-229E, HCoV-OC43, HCoV-NL63 and SARS-CoV-2, overlapping spike peptides were used to stimulate the cells.

The sample's treatment: roughly 11-day PBMC culture with coronavirus spike peptide pools or control peptides (ViraFEST assay). Once peptide pools had expanded antigen-specific T cells, ViraFEST sequenced TCRs. Fresh IL-2 medium was used to replace half of the medium on days 3 and 7. V dropped 6 bases and J dropped 1; count of bases not matched to a gene: 6. Germline lookup yields CDR1 SGDLS and CDR2 YYNGEE. CDR3 length: 15 residues. About this clonotype itself: Its antigen is not identified.

Cultured CD4+ T-cell DNA underwent Oncomine TCR Beta short-read sequencing. TCRdb re-analysed the PCR reads in MiXCR, keeping a single row per CDR3 protein. Of around 15,000 distinct CDR3 sequences listed, 45% to 65% were seen once; the top ten hold approximately 12%. The sample taken for sequencing was CD4+ T cells from blood, cultured in vitro. The chain uses TRBV9 and TRBJ1-2, with TRBD1 matching 10 bases. This clonotype was sampled from a human donor who had recovered from COVID-19. This CDR3 is CASTAGQGGNYGYTF. In DNA, the CDR3 is TGTGCCAGCACCGCCGGACAGGGGGGTAACTATGGCTACACCTTC.